Here is one T cell receptor (beta chain) with its context. In TCRdb, the RT-PCR reads were re-called with MiXCR into one record per CDR3 protein. Here the sample spans some 960,000 distinct CDR3 sequences, under 20% being singletons. The sample originates from a study of patients and donors after allogeneic stem cell transplantation. CDR3 size: 16 residues. The V and J ends lost 5 bases and 5 bases, in that order; junction bases with no gene match: 14. Sample: blood, either unsorted or a sorted T cell fraction (not recorded which). The receptor's source is a human donor who was either an allogeneic HSCT recipient or a stem cell or donor lymphocyte infusion donor (not recorded which). It is not recorded whose cells these are; they may come from a transplant donor. This sequence joins TRBV12-3 or TRBV12-4 and TRBJ2-5, with 7 bases matching TRBD2. CDR3 residues: CASSPGEGGPGETQYF. In DNA form, the CDR3 reads TGTGCCAGCAGTCCTGGGGAGGGAGGGCCAGGGGAGACCCAGTACTTC.